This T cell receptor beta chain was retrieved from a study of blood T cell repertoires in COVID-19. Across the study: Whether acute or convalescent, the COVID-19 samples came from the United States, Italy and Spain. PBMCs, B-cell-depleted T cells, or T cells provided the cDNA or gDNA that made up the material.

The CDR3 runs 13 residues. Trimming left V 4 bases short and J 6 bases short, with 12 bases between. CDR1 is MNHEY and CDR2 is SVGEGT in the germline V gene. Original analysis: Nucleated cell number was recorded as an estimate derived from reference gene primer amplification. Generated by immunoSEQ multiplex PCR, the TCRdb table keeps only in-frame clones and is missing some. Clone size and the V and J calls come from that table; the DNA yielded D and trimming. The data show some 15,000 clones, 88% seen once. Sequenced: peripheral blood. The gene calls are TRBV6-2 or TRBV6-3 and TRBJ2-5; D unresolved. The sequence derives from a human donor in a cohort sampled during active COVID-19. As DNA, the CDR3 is TGTGCCAGCAGTTTGACAAAACCCCAGACCCAGTACTTC. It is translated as CASSLTKPQTQYF.